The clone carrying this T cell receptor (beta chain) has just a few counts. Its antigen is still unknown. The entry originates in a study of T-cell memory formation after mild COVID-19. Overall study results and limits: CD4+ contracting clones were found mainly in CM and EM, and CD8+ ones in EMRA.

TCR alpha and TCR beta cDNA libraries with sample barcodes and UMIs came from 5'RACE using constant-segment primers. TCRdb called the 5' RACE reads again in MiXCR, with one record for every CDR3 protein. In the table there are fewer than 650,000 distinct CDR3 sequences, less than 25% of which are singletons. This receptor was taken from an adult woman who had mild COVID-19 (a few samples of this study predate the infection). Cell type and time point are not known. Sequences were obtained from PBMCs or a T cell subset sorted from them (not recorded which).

DNA of the CDR3: TGTGCCAGCAGTTACGCAGGGGCTAGGGACGAGCAGTACTTC. Residues: CASSYAGARDEQYF. The V gene is TRBV6-2 or TRBV6-3, the J gene TRBJ2-7; weak D call: TRBD1 (6 bases). Germline loops: CDR1 MNHEY, CDR2 SVGEGT. The V end was cut by 2 bases, the J end by 5 bases, with 13 bases between. CDR3 length equals 14 residues.